This T cell receptor beta chain was captured in a study of CD8+ T cells in alopecia areata (dated by TCRdb to the late 2010s). For context, the study as a whole: Treated patients were enrolled in an open-label pilot trial of oral tofacitinib, 5 to 10 mg twice daily, for moderate-to-severe alopecia areata. Tofacitinib was given for 6 to 18 months, followed by 6 months of follow-up off drug to assess delayed response and recurrence. The study used high-throughput TCRbeta sequencing to examine T cell clonal expansion in alopecia areata, in both the C3H/HeJ mouse model and human patients. In humans, TCRbeta sequencing was performed on scalp tissue and on sorted CD4+ and CD8+ peripheral blood T cells from healthy controls and from patients with patchy or totalis/universalis alopecia areata. Tofacitinib-treated patients had biopsies at baseline and at 4 and 24 weeks of treatment, with a later scalp biopsy in several patients. Scalp clonality was compared among normal scalp (n=4), patchy alopecia areata scalp (n=8), and alopecia totalis/universalis scalp (n=8). RNA was obtained with the PAXgene miRNA kit for fixed scalp, the miRNeasy kit for PBMCs, and the RNeasy kit for mouse skin. Amplification of TCRbeta CDR3 regions was done by immunoSEQ multiplex PCR using 35 Vbeta forward primers and 13 Jbeta reverse primers.

Concerning this clone itself: Its antigen has not been determined. No base quality values were provided; no much bigger clone lies one nucleotide off.

The sample's time point label, in plain terms: baseline before oral tofacitinib. Lesional scalp punch biopsies and peripheral blood were obtained from alopecia areata patients. PBMCs were separated by density centrifugation and stained for CD3, CD4 and CD8, after which CD4+ and CD8+ T cells were sorted on a FACSAria. Counted from cysteine to phenylalanine, this CDR3 has 14 amino acids. Solely the CDR3 DNA is kept, with 42 bases framed from the first base. The germline V end is reduced by 6 bases and the J end by 5 bases; junction bases left unmatched: 6. CDR1 MNHNS and CDR2 SASEGT were looked up in the germline V gene. Library construction relied on the immunoSEQ multiplex PCR assay. For TCR sequencing, RNA was extracted from every sample and reverse transcribed into cDNA to serve as template. First-strand cDNA was synthesized using SuperScript III with a 2:1 mix of oligo-dT and random hexamers. A synthetic immune receptor repertoire was used to gauge amplification bias, and whatever bias remained was removed computationally. In the original analysis: After raw reads were preprocessed to remove errors, the CDR3 was defined following IMGT conventions as running from the conserved cysteine to phenylalanine. Clonality was computed as 1 minus the Shannon entropy, with the entropy normalized by log2 of the number of productive unique TCRs. Scalp TCRbeta sequences were cross-referenced with sorted blood CD4 and CD8 repertoires so that the CD4 or CD8 identity of scalp clones could be inferred. As stored in TCRdb, this immuneACCESS dataset retains in-frame rearrangements with V and J assigned. A fraction of the clones does not appear; measured against another copy, unresolved V genes explain less than half of the discrepancy, and the remainder lacks a known reason. For V, J and clone size, that table is used; D and trimming come from the DNA. Within this sample are 250,000 or so clones, with less than 80% of them counted one time only. The ten largest clones add up to around 1.2% of the sample.

Here is what the overall study found, with its caveats: Scalp TCR repertoire analysis is complicated because resident alphabeta T cells in normal human skin are also sequenced, whereas mouse skin is dominated by gammadelta T cells. Shared TCR sequences between patients were less evident than in mice, which may be partly attributable to HLA diversity in the patient population. Lesional scalp, especially in alopecia totalis/universalis, showed higher clonality and more expanded CD8+ clones than normal scalp, suggesting antigenic drive.

Recombination joined TRBV6-1 with TRBJ2-7; a stretch of 11 junction bases matches TRBD2. Sequencing was performed on CD4+ T cells sorted from blood, taken at week 0. The TCR originated in a human donor with alopecia areata. The CDR3 region: CASRLAGGPHEQYF. The nucleotides are TGTGCCAGCAGGTTAGCGGGGGGGCCACACGAGCAGTACTTC.